The entry below gives a single T cell receptor (beta chain) sequence along with its context. This specimen comes from a study of blood T cell repertoires in COVID-19. Across the whole study: Acute and convalescent COVID-19 samples came from the United States, Italy and Spain. PBMCs, B-cell-depleted T cells, or T cells provided the cDNA or gDNA that made up the material.

CDR1 and CDR2 (germline): MNHEY, SVGAGI. The V end lost 6 bases, the J end lost 0 bases, and 6 bases lay between the germline ends. The CDR3 is made up of 13 amino acids. As processed by the authors: Reference gene primer amplification gave nucleated cell count estimates. The method was immunoSEQ multiplex PCR; TCRdb's version includes in-frame clones alone and lacks a portion of them. V and J calls and clone size are as listed in that table; D and trimming were resolved from the DNA. The data show about 230,000 clones, more than 70% seen once. Sequencing input: peripheral blood. The V and J genes are TRBV6-5 and TRBJ1-3, with D hard to call. The source is an older woman with acute or convalescent COVID-19. CDR3 in amino acids: CASSRHSGNTIYF. For the CDR3, the DNA is TGTGCCAGCAGCAGACACTCTGGAAACACCATATATTTT.